The 18 T cell receptor beta chains reported below all come from one sample, sequenced in a study of blood T cell repertoires in COVID-19. TCRdb keeps only in-frame clones here, not all; method: immunoSEQ multiplex PCR. The sample has roughly 300,000 clones; about 86% are singletons. Sequencing was done on a sample of peripheral blood. The source of these receptors is a woman between 50 and 59 years old with acute or convalescent COVID-19.

The CDR3 region has the DNA TGTGCCAGCAGTGGGGGATTGGGGGGGAGCACAGATACGCAGTATTTT. It encodes CASSGGLGGSTDTQYF. The rearrangement joins TRBV25-1 to TRBJ2-3, with 7 bases aligning to TRBD2. The length of the CDR3 is 16 residues. Trimming took 4 bases from V and 0 from J; bases not matched to a gene: 7. Germline lookup yields CDR1 MGHDK and CDR2 SYGVNS.

This rearrangement joins TRBV5-6 to TRBJ1-6; D remains unclear. With 4 bases removed from V and 6 bases from J, the gap between germline ends came to 11 bases. Per the germline V gene, CDR1 is SGHDT and CDR2 is YYEEEE. There are 14 residues in the CDR3. As DNA, the CDR3 is TGTGCCAGCAGCCCGAGGGCCAGTAATTCACCCCTCCACTTT. It yields the protein CASSPRASNSPLHF.

This chain uses TRBV19 with TRBJ2-5; D perhaps matches TRBD1 (6 bases). Trimming left V 5 bases short and J 5 bases short, with 9 bases between. The germline CDR1 and CDR2 sequences are LNHDA and SQIVND (reference sequence). The CDR3 runs to 12 residues. CDR3 in DNA: TGTGCCAGTAGTCCCCAGGGGGAGACCCAGTACTTC. Protein: CASSPQGETQYF.

The chain recombines TRBV5-4 with TRBJ1-2; tentative D call: TRBD1 (5 bases). The V end lost 0 bases, the J end lost 0 bases, and 12 bases lay between the germline ends. The CDR3 is 16 residues long. Germline CDR1 SGHNT, CDR2 YYREEE (reference sequence). The CDR3 DNA reads TGTGCCAGCAGCTTGGGCGGGACCGATACTAACTATGGCTACACCTTC. It is translated as CASSLGGTDTNYGYTF.

Here the CDR3 reads CSVEDKAGVTYEQYF. The CDR3, as DNA: TGCAGCGTTGAAGATAAGGCAGGGGTGACCTACGAGCAGTACTTC. This sequence joins TRBV29-1 and TRBJ2-7; D is possibly TRBD1 (6 bases). CDR1 and CDR2 (germline): SQVTM, ANQGSEA. The CDR3 sequence is 15 residues long. V was clipped by 0 bases and J by 2 bases, with 14 bases between them.

The chain couples TRBV7-9 to TRBJ1-5; D possibly corresponds to TRBD1 (6 bases). Germline lookup yields CDR1 SEHNR and CDR2 FQNEAQ (reference sequence). The CDR3 is made up of 15 amino acids. Trimming removed 5 bases at V and 0 bases at J, with 11 bases between. The CDR3 is CASSRGGSSNQPQHF. CDR3 DNA: TGTGCCAGCAGCCGCGGGGGCTCTAGCAATCAGCCCCAGCATTTT. The variable domain in full, with the rest retrieved from reference TRBV7-9 and TRBJ1-5, is DTGVSQNPRHKITKRGQNVTFRCDPISEHNRLYWYRQTLGQGPEFLTYFQNEAQLEKSRLLSDRFSAERPKGSFSTLEIQRTEQGDSAMYLCASSRGGSSNQPQHFGDGTRLSIL.

This sequence joins TRBV30 and TRBJ1-1; the D gene is possibly TRBD1 (5 bases). Germline V gives CDR1 GTSNPN, CDR2 SVGIG (reference sequence). The V end was cut by 3 bases, the J end by 0 bases, with 8 bases between. The CDR3 totals 13 residues. The CDR3 loop is CAWRKGVNTEAFF. CDR3 bases: TGTGCCTGGAGAAAAGGGGTGAACACTGAAGCTTTCTTT. Supplemented by reference TRBV30 and TRBJ1-1, the full variable domain reads SQTIHQWPATLVQPVGSPLSLECTVEGTSNPNLYWYRQAAGRGLQLLFYSVGIGQISSEVPQNLSASRPQDRQFILSSKKLLLSDSGFYLCAWRKGVNTEAFFGQGTRLTVV.

This clone was recorded once. The rearrangement joins TRBV5-8 to TRBJ2-2; TRBD1 aligns across 9 bases. The CDR3 is 15 residues long. Germline-derived CDR1 and CDR2 are SGHTS and YDEGEE. V shed 4 bases, J shed 8 bases, and the junction held 9 bases outside the gene matches. The CDR3 nucleotides read TGTGCCAGCAGCGACCGGGACAGGGTGAGGGGGGAGCTGTTTTTT. The encoded protein is CASSDRDRVRGELFF. Filled out from reference TRBV5-8 and TRBJ2-2, the complete variable domain reads EAGVTQSPTHLIKTRGQQATLRCSPISGHTSVYWYQQALGLGLQFLLWYDEGEERNRGNFPPRFSGRQFPNYSSELNVNALELEDSALYLCASSDRDRVRGELFFGEGSRLTVL.

This clone was seen a single time. The chain couples TRBV5-1 to TRBJ2-7, with D possibly matching TRBD1 (6 bases). V lost 2 bases and J lost 6, with 18 bases in between. The V gene's germline CDR1 is SGHRS and CDR2 YFSETQ. CDR3 size: 15 residues. CDR3 loop: CASSLTTGTTPEQYF. CDR3 nucleotides: TGCGCCAGCAGCTTAACGACAGGAACTACCCCCGAGCAGTACTTC.

The J gene is TRBJ2-1, the V gene TRBV6-2 or TRBV6-3; D is unresolved. Germline CDR1 reads MNHEY; CDR2 reads SVGEGT. Trimming took off 4 bases at V and 0 bases at J, with 7 bases between the two ends. The CDR3 runs to 14 residues. CDR3 residues: CASSFYSSYNEQFF. The CDR3 DNA is TGTGCCAGCAGTTTCTATAGCTCCTACAATGAGCAGTTCTTC.

This clone showed up just once. The chain combines TRBV7-2 with TRBJ1-2; a weak D match, TRBD1 (6 bases). The ends were cut back, 1 base at V and 3 bases at J, with 9 bases in the middle. CDR1 SGHTA and CDR2 FQGNSA come from the germline V gene. The CDR3 runs to 14 residues. CDR3 nucleotide sequence: TGTGCCAGCAGCTTAGGGGCAGGGGACTATGGCTACACCTTC. This gives the protein CASSLGAGDYGYTF.

This sequence joins TRBV7-2 and TRBJ1-4; TRBD1 matches 10 bases. V gave up 1 base and J gave up 11 bases; unmatched junction bases: 7. This CDR3 contains 15 residues. Germline values: CDR1 SGHTA, CDR2 FQGNSA. CDR3 sequence: CASSLEGTGVRKLFF. In DNA form, the CDR3 reads TGTGCCAGCAGCTTAGAAGGGACAGGGGTGAGGAAACTGTTTTTT.

This sequence joins TRBV9 and TRBJ2-3; 8 bases are shared with TRBD2. CDR1 is SGDLS and CDR2 is YYNGEE in the germline V gene. The V segment lost 2 bases and the J segment 5 bases; nucleotides outside the gene matches: 10. The CDR3 extends over 16 amino acids. The CDR3 DNA is TGTGCCAGCAGCGTCCACGGAGGGACTAGTAGAGATACGCAGTATTTT. Its translation: CASSVHGGTSRDTQYF.

The chain couples TRBV19 to TRBJ2-2; 7 nucleotides agree with TRBD2. CDR1 is LNHDA, CDR2 SQIVND, per germline (reference sequence). The CDR3 covers 15 residues. V lost 3 bases, J lost 4 bases, and 5 bases stayed unmatched. CDR3 protein: CASSMGTGGTGELFF. In nucleotides, the CDR3 is TGTGCCAGTAGTATGGGGACGGGAGGCACCGGGGAGCTGTTTTTT.

The rearrangement links TRBV2 to TRBJ2-3; 7 bases line up with TRBD2. Trimming took 5 bases from V and 4 from J; bases not matched to a gene: 6. The CDR3 loop spans 14 amino acids. CDR1 is SNHLY and CDR2 is FYNNEI in the germline V gene. The CDR3 DNA follows: TGTGCCAGCAGTCCCGGACTAGTTCCAGATACGCAGTATTTT. Its translation is CASSPGLVPDTQYF.

The chain has TRBV7-2 and TRBJ1-1; D may be TRBD1 (5 bases). CDR1 and CDR2 (germline): SGHTA, FQGNSA. V was trimmed by 5 bases and J by 5 bases, leaving 12 bases between them. The CDR3 length is 13 residues. CDR3 sequence (DNA): TGTGCCAGCAGCCCGGGGGAAGGGACTGAAGCTTTCTTT. Its protein product is CASSPGEGTEAFF. Filled out from reference TRBV7-2 and TRBJ1-1, the complete variable domain reads GAGVSQSPSNKVTEKGKDVELRCDPISGHTALYWYRQSLGQGLEFLIYFQGNSAPDKSGLPSDRFSAERTGGSVSTLTIQRTQQEDSAVYLCASSPGEGTEAFFGQGTRLTVV.

The gene calls are TRBV9 and TRBJ1-2; 9 nucleotides align to TRBD1. With 0 bases clipped from V and 7 bases from J, the junction kept 7 bases outside the gene matches. Germline CDR1 is SGDLS and CDR2 is YYNGEE. The CDR3 contains 15 residues. Here the CDR3 DNA reads TGTGCCAGCAGCGTAGGCTCCGGGACAGGGTTTGGCTACACCTTC. Translated: CASSVGSGTGFGYTF.

This sequence joins TRBV2 and TRBJ1-6, with TRBD1 as a possible D gene (5 bases). The CDR3 sequence is 15 residues long. V gave up 4 bases and J gave up 7 bases, with 14 bases separating them. The germline gives CDR1 SNHLY, CDR2 FYNNEI. CDR3 sequence (DNA): TGTGCCAGCAGTGCTTCCCAGGGATCGAATTCACCCCTCCACTTT. Its translation is CASSASQGSNSPLHF.